This T cell receptor beta chain was observed in a study of blood T cell repertoires in COVID-19. About the research overall: Material from acute and convalescent COVID-19 was sourced from the United States, Italy and Spain. From T cells, B-cell-depleted T cells, or PBMCs came the material, which was cDNA or gDNA.

This clone appeared a single time. Per the original data handling: Amplification from reference gene primers served as the basis for estimated nucleated cell counts. Sequencing used immunoSEQ multiplex PCR; TCRdb keeps in-frame clones, though not all of them. D and trimming were read from the DNA, whereas the V and J calls and clone size are those reported in that table. The sample holds fewer than 350,000 clones, about 90% seen once. The TCR originated in a woman in her 30s who had recovered from COVID-19. The sequenced sample consisted of peripheral blood.

The CDR3 region is CAIRTSGANVLTF. The CDR3, as DNA: TGTGCCATCAGGACATCCGGGGCCAACGTCCTGACTTTC. The chain combines TRBV10-3 with TRBJ2-6, with D hard to call. The CDR3 runs to 13 residues. Germline V gives CDR1 ENHRY, CDR2 SYGVKD. Trimming took off 6 bases at V and 4 bases at J, with 7 bases between the two ends.